Given below is one T cell receptor (beta chain) in context. The data stem from a study of blood T cell repertoires in COVID-19. Study overall: Donors in the United States, Italy and Spain gave samples during acute or convalescent COVID-19. Nucleic acid was either cDNA or gDNA, and it came from T cells, B-cell-depleted T cells, or PBMCs.

As handled by the study authors: The assay estimated nucleated cells by amplifying reference gene primers. The method was immunoSEQ multiplex PCR; TCRdb's version includes in-frame clones alone and lacks a portion of them. That table is the source of V, J and clone size, and D and trimming were worked out from the DNA. In the table there are 50,000 to 75,000 clones, more than 70% of which are singletons. CDR3 length: 14 residues. The V and J genes are TRBV21-1 and TRBJ2-3; the D call of TRBD2 is as the table states it, not checked on the DNA. TRBV21-1 is classified as a pseudogene. The clonotype was recovered from a woman in her fifties or sixties with active or convalescent COVID-19. The sequencing sample was made of peripheral blood. DNA of the CDR3: TGTGCCAGCAGCAACCGCCTACCCACAGATACGCAGTATTTT. Encoded protein: CASSNRLPTDTQYF.